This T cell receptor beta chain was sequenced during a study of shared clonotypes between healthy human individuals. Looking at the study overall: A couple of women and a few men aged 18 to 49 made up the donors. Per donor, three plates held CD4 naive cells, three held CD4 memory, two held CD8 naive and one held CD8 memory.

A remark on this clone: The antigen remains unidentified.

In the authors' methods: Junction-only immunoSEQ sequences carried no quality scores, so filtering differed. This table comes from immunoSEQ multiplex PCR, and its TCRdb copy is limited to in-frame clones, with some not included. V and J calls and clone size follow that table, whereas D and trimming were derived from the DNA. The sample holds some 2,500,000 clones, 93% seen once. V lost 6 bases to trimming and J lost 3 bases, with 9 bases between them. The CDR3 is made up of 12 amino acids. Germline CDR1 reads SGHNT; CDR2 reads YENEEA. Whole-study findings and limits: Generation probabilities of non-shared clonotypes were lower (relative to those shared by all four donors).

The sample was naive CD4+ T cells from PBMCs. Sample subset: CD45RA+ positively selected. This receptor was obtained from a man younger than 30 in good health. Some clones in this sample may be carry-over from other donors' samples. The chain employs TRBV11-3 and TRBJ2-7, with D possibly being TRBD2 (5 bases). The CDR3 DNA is TGTGCCAGCAGTCAACGGGACTACGAGCAGTACTTC. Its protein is CASSQRDYEQYF.